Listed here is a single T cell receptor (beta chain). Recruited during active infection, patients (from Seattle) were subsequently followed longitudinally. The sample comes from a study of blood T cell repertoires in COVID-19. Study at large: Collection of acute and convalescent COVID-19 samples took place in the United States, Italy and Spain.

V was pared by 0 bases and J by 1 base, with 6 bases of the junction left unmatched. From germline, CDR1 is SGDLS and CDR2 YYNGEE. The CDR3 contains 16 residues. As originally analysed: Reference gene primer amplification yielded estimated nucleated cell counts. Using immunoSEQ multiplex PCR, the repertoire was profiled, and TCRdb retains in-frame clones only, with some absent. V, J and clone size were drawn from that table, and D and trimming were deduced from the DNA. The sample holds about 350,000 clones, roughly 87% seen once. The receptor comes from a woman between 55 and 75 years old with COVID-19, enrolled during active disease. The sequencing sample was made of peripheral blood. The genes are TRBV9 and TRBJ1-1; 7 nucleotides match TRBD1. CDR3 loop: CASSVAPGTANTEAFF. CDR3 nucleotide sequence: TGTGCCAGCAGCGTAGCCCCCGGGACAGCGAACACTGAAGCTTTCTTT.